The 20 T cell receptor beta chains in this list originate from one sample, sequenced in a study of post-analysis software for immune sequencing data. No cognate antigen is known for these TCRs. Unique molecular identifiers tagged the TCR beta cDNA libraries. From the PCR reads, TCRdb called clonotypes with MiXCR, one entry per CDR3 protein. The data contain some 500,000 distinct CDR3 sequences, around 40% of them singletons. Study outcomes and limitations: The study found TRBV5-6, TRBV5-1 and TRBV20-1 among five TRBV segments more frequent in patients than controls.

The sequencing input was blood. These receptors all stem from a girl between 5 and 17 years old with multiple sclerosis.

The chain couples TRBV9 to TRBJ1-1; D is undetermined. Trimming removed 0 bases from V and 6 bases from J, with 15 bases in between. The CDR3 has 15 residues. The germline V gene has CDR1 SGDLS and CDR2 YYNGEE. The CDR3 loop reads CASSVVSHASSEAFF. CDR3 coding DNA: TGTGCCAGCAGCGTAGTTAGTCACGCATCATCTGAAGCTTTCTTT. Filled out from reference TRBV9 and TRBJ1-1, the complete variable domain reads DSGVTQTPKHLITATGQRVTLRCSPRSGDLSVYWYQQSLDQGLQFLIQYYNGEERAKGNILERFSAQQFPDLHSELNLSSLELGDSALYFCASSVVSHASSEAFFGQGTRLTVV.

The genes are TRBV29-1 and TRBJ1-2; D is unresolved. Germline V CDR1 and CDR2: SQVTM, ANQGSEA. V shed 4 bases and J shed 11 bases, with 14 bases lying between them. The CDR3 length is 11 residues. For the CDR3, the DNA is TGCAGCGTTGGTGCTGAGGGTGGTTACACCTTC. It codes for CSVGAEGGYTF.

The DNA of the CDR3 is TGTGCCACCAGCGGGACCTCGAGCTCCTACAATGAGCAGTTCTTC. Its protein product is CATSGTSSSYNEQFF. The rearrangement links TRBV15 to TRBJ2-1; D may be TRBD1 or TRBD2 (5 bases each). The CDR3 runs 15 residues. Germline CDR1 LNHNV, CDR2 YYDKDF (reference sequence). V was cut by 5 bases and J by 0 bases, with 11 bases left in between.

The chain couples TRBV5-1 to TRBJ2-7; no firm D call. V shed 3 bases and J shed 0 bases, with 7 bases lying between them. Germline V gene lookup returns CDR1 SGHRS and CDR2 YFSETQ. The CDR3 runs 13 residues. The CDR3 nucleotides read TGCGCCAGCAGCTATAGGGCCTCCTACGAGCAGTACTTC. As protein: CASSYRASYEQYF.

The sample holds a few counts of this clonotype. This chain connects TRBV5-1 to TRBJ1-5; D gene ambiguous. The V end was cut by 1 base, the J end by 5 bases, with 7 bases between. Germline CDR1 reads SGHRS; CDR2 reads YFSETQ. CDR3 length: 13 amino acids. The CDR3 DNA reads TGCGCCAGCAGCTTGTCGGCAGATCAGCCCCAGCATTTT. Its protein product is CASSLSADQPQHF.

In its sample, this clonotype was seen a few times. The chain couples TRBV9 to TRBJ2-5; 8 bases fit TRBD2. CDR1 is SGDLS and CDR2 is YYNGEE in the germline V gene. This CDR3 region has 15 residues. V lost 3 bases to trimming and J lost 11 bases; unmatched junction nucleotides: 15. CDR3 nucleotide sequence: TGTGCCAGCAGCGCCGTAACGGGAGGGTACTACAAGCAGTACTTC. This sequence encodes CASSAVTGGYYKQYF.

This clonotype was found a few times. The genes are TRBV4-1 and TRBJ1-2, with no clear D. This CDR3 region has 16 residues. CDR1 and CDR2 from the germline V gene are MGHRA and YSYEKL. V was pared by 0 bases and J by 4 bases, with 15 bases between. The CDR3 DNA reads TGCGCCAGCAGCCAAGATAATGGCAGAGGACCCTATGGCTACACCTTC. It codes for CASSQDNGRGPYGYTF.

This chain uses TRBV12-3 or TRBV12-4 with TRBJ2-7, with a possible D match to TRBD2 (6 bases). The CDR3 is 15 residues long. Trimming left V 2 bases short and J 6 bases short, with 17 bases between. The CDR3 region is CASSLSVAGPGEQYF. The CDR3, as DNA: TGTGCCAGCAGTTTATCCGTCGCGGGGCCGGGCGAGCAGTACTTC.

The chain has TRBV14 and TRBJ1-4; 7 bases match TRBD1. CDR1 SGHDN and CDR2 FVKESK come from the germline V gene. Unmatched junction bases numbered 9, after V lost 4 bases and J lost 10 bases. There are 14 residues in the CDR3. The CDR3 DNA is TGTGCCAGCAGCCTACAGGGGAAGTATGGAAAACTGTTTTTT. This sequence encodes CASSLQGKYGKLFF. Based on the CDR3 plus reference TRBV14 and TRBJ1-4, the full variable domain is EAGVTQFPSHSVIEKGQTVTLRCDPISGHDNLYWYRRVMGKEIKFLLHFVKESKQDESGMPNNRFLAERTGGTYSTLKVQPAELEDSGVYFCASSLQGKYGKLFFGSGTQLSVL.

The rearrangement links TRBV12-3 or TRBV12-4 to TRBJ1-2, with D possibly being TRBD1 (6 bases). Trimming cost V 5 bases and J 4 bases, with 11 bases left between them. CDR3 length equals 13 residues. The CDR3 nucleotides read TGTGCCAGCAGTCCCGGACAGTTCTATGGCTACACCTTC. Its protein is CASSPGQFYGYTF.

The chain couples TRBV4-1 to TRBJ2-1, with 15 bases matching TRBD2. Germline V lookup: CDR1 MGHRA, CDR2 YSYEKL. CDR3 length: 18 amino acids. The V and J ends lost 0 bases and 7 bases, in that order; junction bases with no gene match: 7. The CDR3 nucleotides are TGCGCCAGCAGCCAAGAACGACGGACTAGCGGGAGGGTGAATGAGCAGTTCTTC. The encoded protein is CASSQERRTSGRVNEQFF.

This rearrangement joins TRBV4-3 to TRBJ2-1; unclear D gene. Per the germline V gene, CDR1 is LGHNA and CDR2 is YSLEER. This CDR3 contains 14 residues. V was trimmed by 0 bases and J by 4 bases, leaving 7 bases between them. The CDR3 region is CASSQDQGYNEQFF. The CDR3 DNA is TGCGCCAGCAGCCAAGATCAAGGGTACAATGAGCAGTTCTTC.

This clonotype was observed a few times. Here the CDR3 DNA reads TGCAGTGCTAAAGGACAGCGGAACACTGAAGCTTTCTTT. Its protein product is CSAKGQRNTEAFF. V is TRBV20-1 and J is TRBJ1-1; the D gene is possibly TRBD1 (6 bases). CDR1 is DFQATT and CDR2 is SNEGSKA in the germline V gene (reference sequence). Trimming shortened V by 4 bases and J by 1 base, and 10 bases separated the two germline ends. This CDR3 region has 13 residues.

The V and J genes are TRBV12-3 or TRBV12-4 and TRBJ2-1; TRBD2 agrees at 12 bases. The V and J ends lost 4 bases and 1 base, in that order; junction bases with no gene match: 8. This CDR3 has 18 residues. In DNA, the CDR3 is TGTGCCAGCAGTTCTCCCACTAGCGGGAGGAGTTCCTACAATGAGCAGTTCTTC. Translated, it gives CASSSPTSGRSSYNEQFF.

The V call is TRBV21-1, the J call TRBJ2-3; the DNA was not used to check the table's D call, TRBD1. TRBV21-1 is a pseudogene locus. The CDR3 extends over 14 amino acids. Written as DNA, the CDR3 is TGTGCCAGCAGCTCCGGGACTAGCATAGATACGCAGTATTTT. Protein product: CASSSGTSIDTQYF.

A few counts support this clonotype. The chain couples TRBV10-3 to TRBJ2-3; TRBD1 is a possible D gene (5 bases). This CDR3 has 16 residues. Germline loops: CDR1 ENHRY, CDR2 SYGVKD. Trimming removed 5 bases at V and 2 bases at J, with 17 bases between. The CDR3, as DNA: TGTGCCATCAGTTCGACAGAAACCACGTCCACAGATACGCAGTATTTT. As protein: CAISSTETTSTDTQYF.

With regard to this clonotype: This is likely a read error, given that the CDR3 carries no conserved phenylalanine or tryptophan at its end. The chain joins TRBV3-1 to TRBJ2-3; 9 nucleotides line up with TRBD2. CDR1 and CDR2 from the germline V gene are LGHDT and YNNKEL (reference sequence). The V segment lost 1 base and the J segment 4 bases; nucleotides outside the gene matches: 6. This CDR3 has 16 amino acids. The chain's CDR3 is CASSQGLAGTADTQYC. The CDR3 DNA is TGTGCCAGCAGCCAAGGGCTAGCGGGAACGGCAGATACGCAGTATTGT.

This clonotype has only a few counts. The rearrangement joins TRBV3-1 to TRBJ2-1; D might be TRBD2 (6 bases). CDR1 is LGHDT, CDR2 YNNKEL, per germline (reference sequence). V was clipped by 4 bases and J by 8 bases, with 12 bases between them. The CDR3 is 13 residues long. The chain's CDR3 is CASSRPSEDEQFF. CDR3 DNA: TGTGCCAGCAGCCGGCCTAGCGAGGATGAGCAGTTCTTC.

This clonotype turned up a few times. The chain recombines TRBV5-6 with TRBJ2-3; D ambiguous. The CDR3 sequence is 13 residues long. The V gene lost 1 base and the J gene lost 2 bases, with 5 bases spanning the gap. Germline CDR1 reads SGHDT; CDR2 reads YYEEEE. The CDR3 DNA sequence: TGTGCCAGCAGCTTGCCTTACACAGATACGCAGTATTTT. This sequence encodes CASSLPYTDTQYF.

The gene calls are TRBV7-9 and TRBJ2-7; tentatively, D is TRBD2 (5 bases). Germline lookup yields CDR1 SEHNR and CDR2 FQNEAQ (reference sequence). The CDR3 length is 12 residues. Trimming removed 6 bases from V and 6 bases from J, with 12 bases in between. In DNA form, the CDR3 reads TGTGCCAGCAGTCTCGGGCTAGCCGAGCAGTACTTC. Its translation is CASSLGLAEQYF. The full variable domain, in which reference TRBV7-9 and TRBJ2-7 provide the parts outside the CDR3, is DTGVSQNPRHKITKRGQNVTFRCDPISEHNRLYWYRQTLGQGPEFLTYFQNEAQLEKSRLLSDRFSAERPKGSFSTLEIQRTEQGDSAMYLCASSLGLAEQYFGPGTRLTVT.